These 28 T cell receptor beta chains were sequenced from one sample in a study of beta chain features in type 1 diabetes. Sequenced material consisted of expressed TCRB transcripts (all of the isolated RNA was reverse transcribed). The table came from immunoSEQ multiplex PCR; TCRdb's copy has only in-frame clones and leaves some out. The data show some 350,000 clones, approximately 13% seen once. Study-wide findings and caveats: Shorter TCRB CDR3s, moderately but significantly so, marked every one of the four CD4+ subsets in Type 1 diabetes patients.

No antigen has been identified for these receptors. The sequenced sample consisted of naive CD4+ T cells from blood. The origin of the receptors is a woman aged 18-29 years with type 1 diabetes.

V usage is TRBV5-6 and J usage is TRBJ2-7; 8 nucleotides line up with TRBD2. With V trimmed by 3 bases and J by 0 bases, 8 bases remained unmatched. Germline V CDR1 and CDR2: SGHDT, YYEEEE. This CDR3 comprises 16 residues. The chain's CDR3 is CASSSTGTRSSYEQYV. As DNA, the CDR3 is TGTGCCAGCAGCTCCACCGGGACTAGAAGCTCCTACGAGCAGTACGTC.

This clone came up a few times. The chain uses TRBV15 and TRBJ2-5, with TRBD1 matching over 8 bases. The CDR3 length is 14 residues. The V segment lost 3 bases and the J segment 5 bases; nucleotides outside the gene matches: 5. Germline loops: CDR1 LNHNV, CDR2 YYDKDF (reference sequence). The CDR3 spells CATSRDRADETQYF. In nucleotides, the CDR3 is TGTGCCACCAGCAGGGACAGGGCCGATGAGACCCAGTACTTC.

The chain uses TRBV18 and TRBJ2-4; 8 nucleotides match TRBD2. Germline CDR1 reads KGHSH; CDR2 reads LQKENI. The CDR3 totals 14 residues. Losses at the gene ends were 0 bases for V and 8 bases for J; bases not matched to a gene: 3. CDR3 loop: CASSPPSGTDIQYF. CDR3 DNA sequence: TGTGCCAGCTCACCACCTAGCGGGACGGACATTCAGTACTTC.

The chain combines TRBV5-1 with TRBJ2-4, with 7 positions matching TRBD2. This CDR3 region has 14 residues. Trimming at V came to 0 bases and at J to 10 bases, leaving 7 bases not matched to a gene. Germline-derived CDR1 and CDR2 are SGHRS and YFSETQ. The CDR3 region is CASSLVGLESIQYF. In nucleotides, the CDR3 is TGCGCCAGCAGCTTGGTAGGACTAGAAAGTATTCAGTACTTC.

In its sample, this clone was seen a few times. This chain links TRBV18 with TRBJ1-2, with 7 bases matching TRBD1. Germline V gene lookup returns CDR1 KGHSH and CDR2 LQKENI. The CDR3 runs 17 residues. The trim removed 1 base at V and 1 base at J, leaving 9 bases unmatched. As DNA, the CDR3 is TGTGCCAGCTCACCACTACTGGGACAGCCGCTTAACTATGGCTACACCTTC. Translated, it gives CASSPLLGQPLNYGYTF.

The chain carries TRBV5-1 and TRBJ2-5; D unclear. The CDR3 spans 15 residues. The V gene's germline CDR1 is SGHRS and CDR2 YFSETQ. Trimming took 4 bases from V and 1 from J, leaving 14 bases between them. The CDR3, as DNA: TGCGCCAGCAGCCCCGGTCAGCGTTCCCAAGAGACCCAGTACTTC. It encodes CASSPGQRSQETQYF.

The chain is built from TRBV4-3 and TRBJ1-1; possible D gene TRBD1, 5 bases. Deletions cut 2 bases from V and 7 bases from J, with 14 bases between. This CDR3 has 14 residues. Germline CDR1 is LGHNA and CDR2 is YSLEER. CDR3 residues: CASSQRRGDHEAFF. DNA of the CDR3: TGCGCCAGCAGCCAACGGAGGGGTGACCATGAAGCTTTCTTT.

A few counts support this clone. The V gene is TRBV7-3, the J gene TRBJ2-2; D is ambiguous. The CDR3 sequence is 15 residues long. Germline V gene sequence: CDR1 SGHTA, CDR2 FQGTGA. V lost 2 bases to trimming and J lost 6 bases, with 13 bases between them. The DNA for the CDR3 is TGTGCCAGCAGCTTACTGGGTTATGGAGCCGGGGAGCTGTTTTTT. Its protein is CASSLLGYGAGELFF.

V and J are TRBV28 and TRBJ2-3, with unresolved D. Trimming removed 5 bases at V and 2 bases at J, with 5 bases between. Germline V gives CDR1 MDHEN, CDR2 SYDVKM. There are 12 residues in the CDR3. The chain's CDR3 is CASSQATDTQYF. The CDR3 bases are TGTGCCAGCAGTCAAGCCACAGATACGCAGTATTTT.

This clone was seen a few times. The chain couples TRBV30 to TRBJ2-1, with D possibly matching TRBD2 (6 bases). CDR1 is GTSNPN and CDR2 is SVGIG in the germline V gene (reference sequence). Trimming shortened V by 0 bases and J by 6 bases, and 12 bases separated the two germline ends. This CDR3 spans 14 amino acids. DNA for the CDR3: TGTGCCTGGAGTGTGTGGCTAGCGACCAATGAGCAGTTCTTC. This translates into CAWSVWLATNEQFF.

This sequence joins TRBV30 and TRBJ1-3, with D possibly TRBD1 on 5 matching bases. Germline values: CDR1 GTSNPN, CDR2 SVGIG (reference sequence). This CDR3 region has 13 residues. Trimming took 5 bases from V and 4 from J, leaving 12 bases between them. Written as DNA, the CDR3 is TGTGCCTGGCGCAGGGCGGTAGGAAACACCATATATTTT. This codes for CAWRRAVGNTIYF. Supplemented by reference TRBV30 and TRBJ1-3, the full variable domain reads SQTIHQWPATLVQPVGSPLSLECTVEGTSNPNLYWYRQAAGRGLQLLFYSVGIGQISSEVPQNLSASRPQDRQFILSSKKLLLSDSGFYLCAWRRAVGNTIYFGEGSWLTVV.

This clone was detected a few times. The gene calls are TRBV29-1 and TRBJ2-3; 11 nucleotides agree with TRBD2. The CDR3 runs 13 residues. V lost 7 bases and J lost 6; bases outside the gene matches: 6. Germline V gives CDR1 SQVTM, CDR2 ANQGSEA. CDR3 sequence: CSALAGGGDTQYF. As DNA, the CDR3 is TGCAGCGCCCTAGCGGGAGGAGGTGATACGCAGTATTTT.

For this clone: One end of the junction fails to match germline, which may point to a read error. The genes are TRBV6-5 and TRBJ1-2, with 10 bases lining up with TRBD1. Germline V lookup: CDR1 MNHEY, CDR2 SVGAGI. CDR3 length: 14 amino acids. CDR3 sequence reads: CASSVSHTGQGELF. The CDR3 region has the DNA TGTGCCAGCAGTGTTTCCCACACCGGACAGGGGGAACTCTTC.

This clone occurred a few times. The chain carries TRBV5-1 and TRBJ2-7; 7 positions agree with TRBD2. The germline CDR1 and CDR2 sequences are SGHRS and YFSETQ. This CDR3 contains 17 residues. Unmatched junction bases numbered 16, after V lost 4 bases and J lost 3 bases. The CDR3 sequence is CASSPQGPTSVGYEQYV. CDR3 DNA sequence: TGCGCCAGCAGCCCCCAAGGGCCCACTAGCGTGGGCTACGAGCAGTACGTC.

The chain recombines TRBV10-3 with TRBJ2-1; tentatively, D is TRBD2 (6 bases). V lost 7 bases to trimming and J lost 6 bases, with 19 bases between them. CDR1 and CDR2 from the germline V gene are ENHRY and SYGVKD. The CDR3 length is 15 residues. Written as DNA, the CDR3 is TGTGCCATCAAGTCCCCGACTAGTGGTGCCAATGAGCAGTTCTTC. Translated, it gives CAIKSPTSGANEQFF.

The chain has TRBV9 and TRBJ2-3, with 12 nucleotides matching TRBD2. Trimming cost V 5 bases and J 5 bases; bases outside gene matches: 9. The germline V gene has CDR1 SGDLS and CDR2 YYNGEE. This CDR3 has 16 residues. The DNA for the CDR3 is TGTGCCAGCAGTCGACTAGCGGGAGTACCCGGAGATACGCAGTATTTT. As protein: CASSRLAGVPGDTQYF.

This clone was detected only a few times. The chain carries TRBV7-9 and TRBJ1-1; 9 nucleotides align to TRBD1. Germline loops: CDR1 SEHNR, CDR2 FQNEAQ (reference sequence). Unmatched junction bases numbered 4, after V lost 5 bases and J lost 3 bases. The CDR3 spans 14 residues. The CDR3 spells CASSTRQGDTEAFF. In DNA form, the CDR3 reads TGTGCCAGCAGCACCCGACAGGGGGACACTGAAGCTTTCTTT.

This clone was seen more than once but under ten times. V usage is TRBV30 and J usage is TRBJ1-2; D ambiguous. CDR3 size: 13 residues. Germline lookup yields CDR1 GTSNPN and CDR2 SVGIG (reference sequence). V dropped 4 bases and J dropped 6 bases, with 15 bases sitting between them. CDR3 sequence: CAWTPGLSNGYTF. In DNA, the CDR3 is TGTGCCTGGACCCCCGGTCTAAGTAATGGCTACACCTTC.

The rearrangement links TRBV15 to TRBJ2-7; 8 nucleotides agree with TRBD1. Trimming removed 0 bases from V and 7 bases from J; junction bases left unmatched: 8. Germline V CDR1 and CDR2: LNHNV, YYDKDF (reference sequence). This CDR3 spans 15 amino acids. The CDR3: CATSRDAGQGREQYF. In DNA form, the CDR3 reads TGTGCCACCAGCAGAGACGCTGGACAGGGCAGAGAGCAGTACTTC.

This chain connects TRBV5-1 to TRBJ1-1; TRBD1 aligns across 7 bases. CDR1 is SGHRS and CDR2 is YFSETQ in the germline V gene. This CDR3 comprises 14 residues. Trimming at V came to 4 bases and at J to 1 base, leaving 4 bases not matched to a gene. The CDR3 loop reads CASSPTGPNTEAFF. CDR3 bases: TGCGCCAGCAGCCCGACAGGGCCGAACACTGAAGCTTTCTTT.

This clone appeared a few times. This sample includes further DNA sequences coding for the same CDR3. This sequence joins TRBV7-2 and TRBJ2-5, with unresolved D. The V and J ends lost 1 base and 4 bases respectively, with 4 bases between them. CDR1 SGHTA and CDR2 FQGNSA come from the germline V gene. CDR3 length: 12 residues. The CDR3 loop reads CASSLVRETQYF. The DNA for the CDR3 is TGTGCCAGCAGCTTAGTGAGAGAGACCCAGTACTTC.

This clone was found a few times. The V and J genes are TRBV18 and TRBJ1-2, with 7 bases matching TRBD1. Germline loops: CDR1 KGHSH, CDR2 LQKENI. The CDR3 is 14 amino acids. J lost 3 bases, V lost 6 bases, and 7 bases had no gene match. The CDR3 DNA reads TGTGCCAGCTCGCCCGGGACAGAAGACTATGGCTACACCTTC. It specifies CASSPGTEDYGYTF. Looking up the rest from reference TRBV18 and TRBJ1-2 gives the full variable domain: NAGVMQNPRHLVRRRGQEARLRCSPMKGHSHVYWYRQLPEEGLKFMVYLQKENIIDESGMPKERFSAEFPKEGPSILRIQQVVRGDSAAYFCASSPGTEDYGYTFGSGTRLTVV.

Only a few counts were recorded for this clone. The chain is built from TRBV27 and TRBJ2-7, with a possible D match to TRBD2 (5 bases). Looked up from germline, CDR1 is MNHEY and CDR2 is SMNVEV (reference sequence). This CDR3 is built from 15 residues. The germline V and J ends were trimmed by 5 bases and 3 bases, with 17 bases remaining between them. CDR3 protein: CASSEVEAASYEQYV. The DNA for the CDR3 is TGTGCCAGCAGTGAGGTGGAGGCGGCAAGCTACGAGCAGTACGTC.

The rearrangement joins TRBV28 to TRBJ2-4; TRBD1 agrees at 8 bases. Germline loops: CDR1 MDHEN, CDR2 SYDVKM. The CDR3 runs 14 residues. With 4 bases clipped from V and 6 bases from J, the junction kept 5 bases outside the gene matches. The CDR3 region has the DNA TGTGCCAGCAGTTCGGGACAGGCGGGAAACATTCAGTACTTC. Encoded protein: CASSSGQAGNIQYF.

As to this clone: One end of the junction fails to match germline, which may point to a read error. The CDR3 sequence: CASSQGSTSMAKNIQYF. For the CDR3, the DNA is TGCGCCAGCAGCCAAGGGTCGACTAGCATGGCCAAAAACATTCAGTACTTC. The V and J genes are TRBV7-2 and TRBJ2-4; TRBD2 aligns across 7 bases. The CDR3 contains 17 residues. Per the germline V gene, CDR1 is SGHTA and CDR2 is FQGNSA.

This clone has more than one count but fewer than ten. The genes are TRBV29-1 and TRBJ1-4, with TRBD1 matching 7 bases. Germline assignment: CDR1 SQVTM and CDR2 ANQGSEA. CDR3 size: 11 residues. V shed 7 bases, J shed 7 bases, and the junction held 3 bases outside the gene matches. CDR3 bases: TGCAGCGCCAGGACAGGTGAAAAACTGTTTTTT. The encoded protein is CSARTGEKLFF.

This clone was counted a few times. The chain combines TRBV4-2 with TRBJ2-1; D is unresolved. V lost 0 bases to trimming and J lost 6 bases, with 15 bases between them. Per the germline V gene, CDR1 is LGHNA and CDR2 is YNFKEQ. The CDR3 consists of 16 residues. The CDR3 loop is CASSQESRKKINEQFF. The CDR3 DNA follows: TGTGCCAGCAGCCAAGAATCGAGGAAGAAGATCAATGAGCAGTTCTTC.

This sequence joins TRBV25-1 and TRBJ2-3; 7 nucleotides match TRBD1. Germline-derived CDR1 and CDR2 are MGHDK and SYGVNS. The CDR3 contains 15 residues. V gave up 9 bases and J gave up 6 bases; unmatched junction bases: 15. The CDR3 here is CASSADRLETDTQYF. CDR3 DNA sequence: TGTGCCAGTTCCGCGGACAGGCTTGAGACGGATACGCAGTATTTT.